This TCR beta chain was retrieved from a study of blood T cell repertoires in COVID-19. Study background: Specimens from acute and convalescent COVID-19 originated in the United States, Italy and Spain. The cDNA or gDNA used as material had been derived from T cells, B-cell-depleted T cells, or PBMCs.

In the study's own analysis: Estimation of nucleated cell counts relied on the amplification of reference gene primers. The data were produced by immunoSEQ multiplex PCR, yet TCRdb's version contains in-frame clones alone and is incomplete. The D gene and trimming were derived from the DNA, and the V and J assignments and clone size from that table. Counted here are about 170,000 clones, 85% to 95% occurring once; the ten biggest clones make up around 0.5%. The ends were cut back, 2 bases at V and 0 bases at J, with 6 bases in the middle. CDR1 SGHTA and CDR2 FQGTGA come from the germline V gene. The CDR3 spans 14 residues.

V and J are TRBV7-3 and TRBJ2-3; D gene ambiguous. This receptor was obtained from a man aged 50 to 60 with acute or convalescent COVID-19. The sequenced sample consisted of peripheral blood. The CDR3 DNA follows: TGTGCCAGCAGCTTATCCTTAAGCACAGATACGCAGTATTTT. This codes for CASSLSLSTDTQYF.